This T cell receptor beta chain was sequenced during a study of graft-versus-host responses after intestinal transplantation (dated by TCRdb to the early 2020s). About the full investigation: Multivisceral, liver-intestinal, or isolated intestinal transplants were received by the recipients. Every recipient was given anti-thymocyte globulin induction, followed by 3 to 4 years of maintenance tacrolimus and steroids. Bulk TCR-beta CDR3 sequencing was used to track graft-versus-host and host-versus-graft alloreactive T cell clones in the graft, circulation and bone marrow after intestinal transplantation. Alloreactive clones were identified by sequencing pre-transplant mixed lymphocyte reaction products and comparing them with unstimulated pre-transplant donor and recipient T cells. The cohort enrolled some 25 intestinal transplant recipients including one retransplant, and a few patients lacking pretransplant specimens were excluded. Donor T cell macrochimerism was defined as a peak of at least 4% donor T cells among recipient peripheral blood mononuclear cells. Rather than being sequenced by the commercial service, samples from a few later patients were sequenced in-house on an Illumina MiSeq and processed with MiXCR.

The intended sense of this specimen's time point label: cells obtained before transplantation from donor or recipient. In mixed lymphocyte reactions, approximately 200,000 CFSE-labeled pre-transplant responders were plated with approximately 200,000 irradiated violet-dye-labeled stimulators and cultured for about six days. After the mixed lymphocyte reaction, proliferating CD3+CD4+CFSE-low and CD3+CD8+CFSE-low responder cells were FACS-sorted on a BD Influx sorter. Remarks on this clone: Per-nucleotide qualities are absent, and no much larger clonotype sits a single base away.

The library was produced with the immunoSEQ multiplex PCR assay. In most patients, genomic DNA was isolated using the Qiagen DNeasy Blood and Tissue Kit and sent frozen to Adaptive Biotechnologies for TCR sequencing. For most patients, high-throughput TCR-beta CDR3 sequencing of genomic DNA was performed by Adaptive Biotechnologies. The authors' analysis ran thus. TCR sequencing data were retrieved from Adaptive's ImmunoSEQ software for 18 patients, whereas a few other patients were processed with MiXCR and VDJtools. CD4 versus CD8 sorting errors were corrected by removing sequences found in both subsets at a frequency ratio below 5:1. Because the origin of CDR3 nucleotide sequences shared between donor and recipient could not be assigned, those sequences were removed. Alloreactive clones required at least 2-fold expansion over unstimulated cells and minimum CFSE-low frequency of 0.002% (template counts) or 0.001% (read counts). Clones were considered mappable if detected in sequenced pre-transplant spleen, lymph node, or MLR CFSE-low populations of the donor or recipient. The cumulative frequency of alloreactive clones was calculated as a percentage of all sequences, weighted by copy number. TCRdb mirrors the immuneACCESS table, restricted to in-frame sequences. Some clones are absent from its copies; in checked studies, under half trace to an unresolved V gene, and the reason for the others is unknown. The DNA was the basis for D and trimming; V, J and clone size are from that table. The sample records over 850 clones, under 55% of which are singletons. The ten top clones hold approximately 15% of the sample.

Including cysteine and phenylalanine, the CDR3 has 13 amino acids. Left in the record is the CDR3 DNA by itself, 39 bases read in frame from the first base. The germline V gene provides CDR1 SGHDT and CDR2 YYEEEE. Trimming removed 4 bases from V and 3 bases from J, leaving 11 bases between the germline ends. The paper as a whole reports these results and caveats: The conclusions were limited by the relatively low number and heterogeneity of the intestinal transplant patients. Patients with donor T cell macrochimerism had high GvH to HvG T cell clonal ratios in their allografts. GvH clones were found in recipient bone marrow, and some of the GvH clones appeared earlier in ileal mucosa or blood, which is consistent with an intestinal mucosal origin. Early after transplant, peak levels of circulating GvH clones were associated with declines in HvG clones.

The sequences come from alloreactive CD8+ T cells from a mixed lymphocyte reaction culture, collected before transplantation. The sample's cell subset or site label is to be understood as: CFSE-low proliferating T cells sorted from approximately 6-day pre-transplant mixed lymphocyte reaction (GvH or HvG direction). This TCR was recovered from a human patient who was an organ donor for intestinal transplantation. The chain was built from TRBV5-6 and TRBJ2-7; the D segment could be TRBD1, given 6 matching bases. The base sequence is TGTGCCAGCAGCAGGCAGGGGATCTACGAGCAGTACTTC. This sequence encodes CASSRQGIYEQYF. The full variable domain, with segments outside the CDR3 supplied by the reference TRBV5-6 and TRBJ2-7 proteins, appears as DAGVTQSPTHLIKTRGQQVTLRCSPKSGHDTVSWYQQALGQGPQFIFQYYEEEERQRGNFPDRFSGHQFPNYSSELNVNALLLGDSALYLCASSRQGIYEQYFGPGTRLTVT.